This T cell receptor beta chain was sequenced in a study of blood T cells in healthy people across ages (dated by TCRdb to between 2015 and 2016). Notes on the research overall: Template switching captured roughly one uniquely barcoded TCR beta cDNA molecule per two T cells in model experiments. The study measured age-related changes in TCR beta repertoire diversity using deep sequencing normalized with unique cDNA molecular identifiers. The donors were split into four age groups: young (average 16 years), middle-aged (roughly 39), aged (62) and long-lived (approximately 89). To avoid experimental bias, donors of different ages were distributed randomly across sequencing lanes. Two additional independent replicas of 1 million unique cDNA reads from the same blood draw were analyzed for two donors (one aged 18 to 30 and one aged 80 or older). What the authors observed across the whole study: Estimates of total diversity based on one million sequenced T cells were regarded as lower bounds and as underestimates. Compared with the aged group, more naive CD4+ T cells, fewer expanded clones and increased TCR diversity were shown by the long-lived group, suggesting age selection. Observed TCR beta diversity correlated strongly with the percentage of naive T cells measured by flow cytometry. As age increased, observed TCR beta diversity per million T cells dropped in a roughly linear way, and a significant reduction was already evident by age about 40. Since profiling was done on bulk unsorted PBMCs, naive and antigen-experienced compartments could not be conclusively compared. Because donor CMV infection status was unknown, age-related changes in expanded clonotypes were potentially confounded.

This clonotype was counted many times. Which antigen it targets is not known. No base-level quality is on record; no much larger clone is a single base apart. The donors were some 39 Caucasian individuals from Russia, aged about 6 to 95 years, who were systemically healthy. Around 10 milliliters of peripheral blood were drawn from each donor into EDTA-treated Vacutainer tubes. Ficoll-Paque density-gradient centrifugation was used to isolate PBMCs, with at least 7 million per sample. Total RNA, at least 5 micrograms per sample, was extracted from PBMCs with Trizol reagent. For every donor, an aliquot of PBMCs went through flow cytometry to measure the percentages of naive CD45RAhigh/CD27high T cells. The library was made by 5' RACE. The data were produced on an Illumina HiSeq 2500. A second PCR of about 6 to 12 cycles was run with a J-beta primer mix and a sample-barcoded 5' primer. A unique molecular identifier was introduced onto each TCR beta cDNA molecule by a template-switch 5' adaptor carrying 12 random nucleotides. Each sample yielded at least 3 million CDR3-containing paired-end reads. All of the RNA was converted into first-strand cDNA using the Mint cDNA synthesis kit, with a TRBC-specific oligonucleotide serving as the primer. After uracil-DNA glycosylase treatment, a first 18-cycle PCR used universal primers M1SS and BC2_uni_R on all cDNA. The paper's processing steps were these. For normalization, 1 million high-quality reads, each with a distinct molecular identifier, were randomly selected from each sample. Reads with shared molecular identifiers were discarded instead of being binned into consensus sequences. CDR3 identification, clonotype clustering and error correction used MiTCR with a Q25 quality threshold and the strictest error-elimination algorithm. A nonparametric unseen species model with Euler transformation was used to estimate a lower bound on total TCR beta diversity. TCRdb reran the public reads through fastp at Q25 and MiXCR, keeping productive beta chains. Identical CDR3 protein sequences are pooled into one entry, listed with their most common genes and DNA. These V and J calls derive from TCRdb rather than the authors' analysis. Here the sample has roughly 1.4 million distinct CDR3 sequences; approximately 63% occur a single time. The biggest ten clones account for 6.5% to 8.5% of the sample.

The junction shows trimming of 1 base on V and 8 bases on J, and the gene matches do not reach 2 bases of it. The germline V gene (reference sequence) supplies CDR1 LGHDT and CDR2 YNNKEL. Its CDR3 holds 16 amino acids, cysteine through phenylalanine. The entry retains the CDR3 DNA only, 48 bases that are in frame from base 1. Sequenced material: blood. This receptor chain uses TRBV3-1 and TRBJ2-1; 16 bases in between match TRBD2. This receptor was obtained from a man between 18 and 35 years old in good health. In nucleotide form, the sequence is TGTGCCAGCAGCCAAGTCGGGACTAGCGGGAGGGATGAGCAGTTCTTC. It specifies CASSQVGTSGRDEQFF.